Presented here are 9 T cell receptor beta chains from one specimen sequenced in a study of neoadjuvant nivolumab and ipilimumab in lung cancer. Repertoires were generated with immunoSEQ multiplex PCR, while TCRdb's copy carries only in-frame clones and drops some. The repertoire holds some 50,000 clones, with around 89% as singletons. Sample: blood, taken before neoadjuvant nivolumab, alone or with ipilimumab. These receptors originate from an adult with non-small cell lung cancer. Some clones in this sample may be carry-over from other donors' samples.

V is TRBV7-2 and J is TRBJ2-7; 8 bases align to TRBD2. Germline V CDR1 and CDR2: SGHTA, FQGNSA. The CDR3 sequence is 12 residues long. V trimming: 3 bases; J trimming: 7 bases; junction bases outside the gene matches: 2. For the CDR3, the DNA is TGTGCCAGCAGCTTGGCGGGAGGAGAGCAGTACTTC. It translates to CASSLAGGEQYF.

The V and J genes are TRBV2 and TRBJ2-7; 8 bases match TRBD2. With V trimmed by 5 bases and J by 1 base, 7 bases remained unmatched. The CDR3 totals 15 residues. In germline, CDR1 is SNHLY, CDR2 FYNNEI. The CDR3 bases are TGTGCCAGCAGTCTGGCGGGAGGTGGGTCCTACGAGCAGTACTTC. Encoded protein: CASSLAGGGSYEQYF.

The gene calls are TRBV2 and TRBJ1-4; TRBD1 agrees at 9 bases. Germline CDR1 reads SNHLY; CDR2 reads FYNNEI. Trimming took 6 bases from V and 8 from J; bases not matched to a gene: 4. The CDR3 runs to 13 residues. In DNA form, the CDR3 reads TGTGCCAGCAGACAGGGGGCAGGGGAAAAACTGTTTTTT. Amino acid sequence: CASRQGAGEKLFF.

The rearrangement uses TRBV7-8 and TRBJ2-1; 8 bases line up with TRBD2. CDR3 length: 15 residues. Germline CDR1 and CDR2: SGHVS and FQNEAQ. The J segment lost 4 bases and the V segment lost 5 bases, leaving 7 bases of the junction unmatched. As DNA, the CDR3 is TGTGCCAGCAGCCCGCGGGAGGCCGGGTACAATGAGCAGTTCTTC. Translation: CASSPREAGYNEQFF.

The chain recombines TRBV11-2 with TRBJ2-3; D ambiguous. CDR3 size: 13 residues. V lost 4 bases and J lost 4, with 9 bases in between. Germline V gene sequence: CDR1 SGHAT, CDR2 FQNNGV. CDR3 protein: CASSWAVADTQYF. The CDR3 DNA reads TGTGCCAGCAGCTGGGCAGTCGCAGATACGCAGTATTTT.

CDR3: CASSLDRGLDGYTF. In nucleotides, the CDR3 is TGTGCCAGCAGCCTCGACAGGGGGCTGGATGGCTACACCTTC. The chain has TRBV5-5 and TRBJ1-2, with 10 positions matching TRBD1. Looked up from germline, CDR1 is SGHKS and CDR2 is YYEKEE (reference sequence). The CDR3 consists of 14 residues. Losses at the gene ends were 4 bases for V and 6 bases for J; bases not matched to a gene: 6.

The chain is built from TRBV29-1 and TRBJ2-6, with TRBD1 matching over 9 bases. Germline assignment: CDR1 SQVTM and CDR2 ANQGSEA. The CDR3 sequence is 17 residues long. V lost 7 bases, J lost 2 bases, and 12 bases stayed unmatched. The CDR3: CSAVTGTGYTGANVLTF. CDR3 DNA sequence: TGCAGCGCTGTCACCGGGACAGGGTATACTGGGGCCAACGTCCTGACTTTC.

The chain employs TRBV19 and TRBJ2-2; 7 bases are a match to TRBD1. The V gene end was trimmed by 7 bases and the J gene end by 4 bases; junction bases not matched to a gene: 6. Germline V gene data show CDR1 as LNHDA and CDR2 as SQIVND (reference sequence). The CDR3 covers 14 residues. CDR3 in DNA: TGTGCCAGTATGCGACAGGGTCCCACCGGGGAGCTGTTTTTT. Protein sequence: CASMRQGPTGELFF.

This chain links TRBV10-2 with TRBJ2-3; the match to TRBD2 covers 11 bases. CDR3 length: 15 amino acids. Germline trimming cut 4 bases from V and 7 bases from J; bases unmatched to any gene: 7. Germline assignment: CDR1 WSHSY and CDR2 SAAADI. CDR3 DNA sequence: TGCGCCAGCAGTGGAACTAGCGGGAGAGGAAATACGCAGTATTTT. Translating it yields CASSGTSGRGNTQYF.